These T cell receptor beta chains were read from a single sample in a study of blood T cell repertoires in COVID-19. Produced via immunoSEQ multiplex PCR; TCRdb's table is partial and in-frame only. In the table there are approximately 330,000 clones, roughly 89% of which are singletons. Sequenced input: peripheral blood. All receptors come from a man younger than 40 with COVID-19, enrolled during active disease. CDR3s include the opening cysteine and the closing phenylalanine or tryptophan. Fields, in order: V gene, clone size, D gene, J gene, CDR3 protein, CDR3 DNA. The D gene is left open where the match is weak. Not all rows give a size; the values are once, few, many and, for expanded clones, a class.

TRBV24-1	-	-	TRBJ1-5	CATSSLEGQPQHF	TGTGCCACCAGCTCCTTAGAGGGTCAGCCCCAGCATTTT
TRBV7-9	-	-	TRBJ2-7	CASSSQVDEQYF	TGTGCCAGCAGCTCCCAGGTTGACGAGCAGTACTTC
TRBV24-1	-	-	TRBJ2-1	CATSDPPQNSGQFF	TGTGCCACCAGTGATCCCCCCCAAAATTCGGGGCAGTTCTTC
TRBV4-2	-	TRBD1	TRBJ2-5	CASSQVGAGGETQYF	TGTGCCAGCAGCCAAGTTGGGGCAGGGGGAGAGACCCAGTACTTC
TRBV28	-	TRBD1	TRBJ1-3	CASSYGTGKDTIYF	TGTGCCAGCAGTTATGGGACAGGGAAGGACACCATATATTTT
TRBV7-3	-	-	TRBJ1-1	CASASDRNTEAFF	TGTGCCAGCGCCTCCGACAGGAACACTGAAGCTTTCTTT
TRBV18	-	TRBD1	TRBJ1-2	CASSPVGTGDYGYTF	TGTGCCAGCTCACCGGTGGGGACAGGGGACTATGGCTACACCTTC
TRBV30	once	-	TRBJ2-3	CAWGRGTTDTQYF	TGTGCCTGGGGGAGGGGGACAACAGATACGCAGTATTTT
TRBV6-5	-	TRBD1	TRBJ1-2	CASSYDRDLTYGYTF	TGTGCCAGCAGTTACGACAGGGATCTTACCTATGGCTACACCTTC
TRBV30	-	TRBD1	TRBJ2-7	CAWNTGERTEQYF	TGTGCCTGGAATACAGGGGAAAGGACCGAGCAGTACTTC
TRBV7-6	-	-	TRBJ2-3	CASSLAAVSTDTQYF	TGTGCCAGCAGCTTAGCTGCGGTAAGCACAGATACGCAGTATTTT
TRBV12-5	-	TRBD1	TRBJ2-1	CASGGTQGSSYNEQFF	TGTGCTAGTGGTGGAACACAGGGGAGCTCCTACAATGAGCAGTTCTTC
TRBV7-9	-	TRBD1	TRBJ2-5	CASSPTGGWETQYF	TGTGCCAGCAGCCCCACAGGGGGCTGGGAGACCCAGTACTTC
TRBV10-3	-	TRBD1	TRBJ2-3	CAISDGIGTGKFRVSQYF	TGTGCCATCAGTGACGGGATAGGGACAGGGAAGTTTCGGGTGTCGCAGTATTTT
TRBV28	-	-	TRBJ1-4	CASSLHSVTNEKLFF	TGTGCCAGCAGTTTGCATAGCGTAACTAATGAAAAACTGTTTTTT
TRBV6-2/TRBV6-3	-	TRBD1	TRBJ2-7	CASSTRTGGASEQYF	TGTGCCAGCAGTACCCGGACAGGGGGCGCGTCCGAGCAGTACTTC
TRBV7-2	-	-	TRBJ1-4	CASSPDSTNEKLFF	TGTGCCAGCAGCCCCGACAGTACTAATGAAAAACTGTTTTTT
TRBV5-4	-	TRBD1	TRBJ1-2	CASTPGTGDSRVYGYTF	TGTGCCAGTACCCCCGGGACAGGGGACTCCCGGGTATATGGCTACACCTTC
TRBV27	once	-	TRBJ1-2	CASSLGFGDVSYGYTF	TGTGCCAGCAGTTTAGGATTCGGGGATGTTAGCTATGGCTACACCTTC
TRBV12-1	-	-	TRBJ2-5	CASSSPRFPGMVQETQYF	TGTGCCAGCAGCTCCCCACGTTTTCCAGGGATGGTCCAAGAGACCCAGTACTTC
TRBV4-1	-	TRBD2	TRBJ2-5	CASTSEDPRYTSGSRETQYF	TGCGCCAGCACCTCAGAGGACCCCCGGTATACTAGCGGGTCCCGAGAGACCCAGTACTTC
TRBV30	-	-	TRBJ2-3	CAWTGGTDTQYF	TGTGCCTGGACAGGGGGGACAGATACGCAGTATTTT
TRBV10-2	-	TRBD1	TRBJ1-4	CASGETGNEKLFF	TGCGCCAGCGGGGAGACAGGGAATGAAAAACTGTTTTTT
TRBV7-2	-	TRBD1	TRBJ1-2	CASSRDRATLNYGYTF	TGTGCCAGCTCGCGGGACAGGGCTACCCTTAACTATGGCTACACCTTC
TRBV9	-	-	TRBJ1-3	CASSIQTGSGNTIYF	TGTGCCAGCAGCATCCAGACGGGCTCTGGAAACACCATATATTTT
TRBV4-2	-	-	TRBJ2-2	CASSQRGTGELFF	TGTGCCAGCAGCCAAAGGGGCACCGGGGAGCTGTTTTTT
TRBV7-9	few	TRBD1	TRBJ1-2	CASSGDRVYGYTF	TGTGCCAGCAGCGGTGACAGGGTCTATGGCTACACCTTC
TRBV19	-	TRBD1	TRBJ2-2	CASSIGPGGGTNTGELFF	TGTGCCAGTAGTATTGGGCCAGGGGGCGGTACGAACACCGGGGAGCTGTTTTTT
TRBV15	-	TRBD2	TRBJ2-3	CATSERPGLAFADTQYF	TGTGCCACCAGCGAACGACCGGGACTAGCGTTTGCAGATACGCAGTATTTT
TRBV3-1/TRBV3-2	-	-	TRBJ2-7	CASSQEGEAPSSYEQYF	TGTGCCAGCAGCCAAGAAGGGGAAGCTCCTAGCTCCTACGAGCAGTACTTC
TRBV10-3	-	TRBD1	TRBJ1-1	CAVTGYLSTEAFF	TGTGCCGTGACAGGGTATCTTTCCACTGAAGCTTTCTTT
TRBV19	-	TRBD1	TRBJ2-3	CASSPRGQGAQYTQYF	TGTGCCAGTAGCCCCCGGGGACAGGGAGCACAATATACGCAGTATTTT
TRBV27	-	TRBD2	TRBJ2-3	CASLGASGSIGTDTQYF	TGTGCCAGCCTCGGCGCTAGCGGGAGTATCGGCACAGATACGCAGTATTTT
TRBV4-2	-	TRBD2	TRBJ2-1	CASSQGLAEISYNEQFF	TGTGCCAGCAGCCAAGGACTAGCGGAGATCTCCTACAATGAGCAGTTCTTC
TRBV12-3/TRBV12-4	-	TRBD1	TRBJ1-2	CASSLLRQGVYTF	TGTGCCAGCAGTTTATTAAGACAGGGGGTCTACACCTTC
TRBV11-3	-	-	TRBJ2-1	CASSAGSNNEQFF	TGTGCCAGCAGCGCCGGGTCTAACAATGAGCAGTTCTTC
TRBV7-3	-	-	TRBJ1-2	CASSLGRNYGYTF	TGTGCCAGCAGCTTGGGCAGGAACTATGGCTACACCTTC
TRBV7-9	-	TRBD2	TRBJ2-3	CASSPLAGGLDTQYF	TGTGCCAGCAGCCCCTTGGCGGGGGGGTTAGATACGCAGTATTTT
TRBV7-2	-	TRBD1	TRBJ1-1	CASSFGDSYTEAFF	TGTGCCAGCAGCTTTGGGGACAGCTACACTGAAGCTTTCTTT
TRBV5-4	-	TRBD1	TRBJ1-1	CASRPPQGAHLNTEAFF	TGTGCCAGCAGACCTCCCCAGGGGGCCCATTTGAACACTGAAGCTTTCTTT
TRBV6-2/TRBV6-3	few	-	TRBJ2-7	CASSYGVNSGYEQYF	TGTGCCAGCAGTTACGGGGTAAATAGCGGCTACGAGCAGTACTTC
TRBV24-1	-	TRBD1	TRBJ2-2	CATSEAGTGSTGELFF	TGTGCCACCAGTGAGGCCGGGACAGGGAGTACCGGGGAGCTGTTTTTT
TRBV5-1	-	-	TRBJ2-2	CASSLGFQGGTGELFF	TGCGCCAGCAGCTTGGGATTCCAGGGAGGCACCGGGGAGCTGTTTTTT